A selection of T cell receptor beta chains follows, all from one sample in a study of T cells in Graves' hyperthyroidism and ophthalmopathy. One entry per CDR3 protein results from TCRdb running MiXCR on the multiplex PCR reads. Among more than 500,000 distinct CDR3 sequences, more than 15% were seen once, and the ten largest hold over 25%. Sequenced material: blood. These receptors came from a woman under 40 with Graves' ophthalmopathy. The CDR3 runs from the conserved cysteine through the conserved F or W. Fields, in order: clone size, V gene, J gene, D gene, CDR3 protein, CDR3 DNA. The D gene is left open where the match is weak. For some rows the clone size is stated as once, few or many, or as a class when expanded; others skip it.

clone size: -; V gene: TRBV7-3; J gene: TRBJ1-1; D gene: TRBD1; CDR3 protein: CASSPRQGQDTEAFF; CDR3 DNA: TGTGCCAGCAGCCCCAGACAGGGGCAGGACACTGAAGCTTTCTTT
clone size: -; V gene: TRBV7-9; J gene: TRBJ1-1; D gene: -; CDR3 protein: CASSPLGRRQNTEAFF; CDR3 DNA: TGTGCCAGCAGCCCCCTCGGGAGGAGGCAGAACACTGAAGCTTTCTTT
clone size: -; V gene: TRBV28; J gene: TRBJ2-6; D gene: -; CDR3 protein: CASNFAGIDSGANVLTF; CDR3 DNA: TGTGCCAGCAACTTTGCAGGGATAGATTCTGGGGCCAACGTCCTGACTTTC
clone size: many; V gene: TRBV6-1; J gene: TRBJ1-5; D gene: TRBD1; CDR3 protein: CASSHRDRGGAQPQHF; CDR3 DNA: TGTGCCAGCAGTCACCGGGACAGGGGAGGTGCACAGCCCCAGCATTTT
clone size: few; V gene: TRBV2; J gene: TRBJ2-1; D gene: TRBD1; CDR3 protein: CASSVNRGLPYNEQFF; CDR3 DNA: TGTGCCAGCAGTGTTAACAGGGGATTACCCTACAATGAGCAGTTCTTC
clone size: many; V gene: TRBV5-1; J gene: TRBJ2-2; D gene: -; CDR3 protein: CASSLAGNTGELFF; CDR3 DNA: TGCGCCAGCAGCTTGGCGGGGAACACCGGGGAGCTGTTTTTT
clone size: once; V gene: TRBV6-2/TRBV6-3; J gene: TRBJ2-3; D gene: TRBD2; CDR3 protein: CASRRSEWGGSNTDTQYF; CDR3 DNA: TGTGCCAGCAGGCGCTCCGAGTGGGGAGGGAGTAACACAGATACGCAGTATTTT
clone size: many; V gene: TRBV7-9; J gene: TRBJ1-1; D gene: -; CDR3 protein: CASSLAAYTEAFF; CDR3 DNA: TGTGCCAGCAGCTTAGCGGCATACACTGAAGCTTTCTTT
clone size: -; V gene: TRBV9; J gene: TRBJ2-1; D gene: -; CDR3 protein: CASSVLGGRGSYNEQFF; CDR3 DNA: TGTGCCAGCAGCGTATTAGGAGGGAGGGGGTCCTACAATGAGCAGTTCTTC
clone size: few; V gene: TRBV19; J gene: TRBJ2-3; D gene: -; CDR3 protein: CASSPETTLGDTQYF; CDR3 DNA: TGTGCCAGTAGTCCGGAGACCACCCTCGGAGATACGCAGTATTTT
clone size: -; V gene: TRBV10-3; J gene: TRBJ2-3; D gene: -; CDR3 protein: CASSRGLAGADTQYF; CDR3 DNA: TGTGCCTCATCACGGGGGCTCGCGGGGGCAGATACGCAGTATTTT
clone size: once; V gene: TRBV5-1; J gene: TRBJ2-4; D gene: -; CDR3 protein: CASSTRPIQYF; CDR3 DNA: TGTGCCAGCAGCACCAGGCCTATTCAGTACTTC
clone size: many; V gene: TRBV18; J gene: TRBJ1-5; D gene: -; CDR3 protein: CASSVAAGGDQPQHF; CDR3 DNA: TGTGCCAGCTCGGTTGCCGCGGGAGGAGATCAGCCCCAGCATTTT
clone size: many; V gene: TRBV6-2/TRBV6-3; J gene: TRBJ1-2; D gene: -; CDR3 protein: CASSKRGSDGYTF; CDR3 DNA: TGTGCCAGCAGTAAGAGGGGTTCGGATGGCTACACCTTC
clone size: -; V gene: TRBV11-1; J gene: TRBJ1-4; D gene: -; CDR3 protein: CANSLGGRLFF; CDR3 DNA: TGTGCCAACAGCTTAGGGGGAAGACTGTTTTTT
clone size: many; V gene: TRBV6-1; J gene: TRBJ2-1; D gene: TRBD1; CDR3 protein: CASSEIGQETYNEQFF; CDR3 DNA: TGTGCCAGCAGTGAAATCGGACAGGAGACCTACAATGAGCAGTTCTTC
clone size: -; V gene: TRBV4-3; J gene: TRBJ2-1; D gene: -; CDR3 protein: CASSQYTGSSYNEQFF; CDR3 DNA: TGCGCCAGCAGCCAGTATACAGGGAGCTCCTACAATGAGCAGTTCTTC
clone size: few; V gene: TRBV6-5; J gene: TRBJ2-1; D gene: TRBD2; CDR3 protein: CASSYERESYNEQFF; CDR3 DNA: TGTGCCAGCAGTTACGAGCGGGAATCCTACAATGAGCAGTTCTTC
clone size: -; V gene: TRBV30; J gene: TRBJ1-3; D gene: -; CDR3 protein: CAWNFPGSGNTIYF; CDR3 DNA: TGTGCCTGGAATTTCCCAGGCTCTGGAAACACCATATATTTT
clone size: -; V gene: TRBV9; J gene: TRBJ1-6; D gene: -; CDR3 protein: CASSVGEVSPLHF; CDR3 DNA: TGTGCCAGCAGCGTAGGAGAGGTTTCACCCCTCCACTTT
clone size: many; V gene: TRBV28; J gene: TRBJ2-1; D gene: -; CDR3 protein: CASKAPKGLSDEQFF; CDR3 DNA: TGTGCCAGCAAGGCCCCCAAGGGACTTTCTGATGAGCAGTTCTTC
clone size: -; V gene: TRBV20-1; J gene: TRBJ2-7; D gene: -; CDR3 protein: CSARDYKDYEQYF; CDR3 DNA: TGCAGTGCTAGAGATTATAAGGACTACGAGCAGTACTTC